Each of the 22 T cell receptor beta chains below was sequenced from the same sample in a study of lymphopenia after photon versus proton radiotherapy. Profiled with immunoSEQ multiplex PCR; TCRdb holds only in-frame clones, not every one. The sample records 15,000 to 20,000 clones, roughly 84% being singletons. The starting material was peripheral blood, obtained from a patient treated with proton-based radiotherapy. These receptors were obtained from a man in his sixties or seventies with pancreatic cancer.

CDR3 protein: CASSSTGETQYF. The CDR3 bases are TGTGCCAGCTCATCGACAGGGGAGACCCAGTACTTC. The V and J genes are TRBV18 and TRBJ2-5; 7 bases line up with TRBD1. Germline CDR1 is KGHSH and CDR2 is LQKENI. The V and J ends lost 5 bases and 5 bases, in that order; junction bases with no gene match: 2. The CDR3 sequence is 12 residues long.

The CDR3: CASSAGSLAYEQYF. CDR3 bases: TGTGCCAGCAGCGCCGGGTCACTGGCCTACGAGCAGTACTTC. The V and J genes are TRBV11-2 and TRBJ2-7; D unresolved. This CDR3 has 14 residues. CDR1 and CDR2 (germline): SGHAT, FQNNGV. The ends were cut back, 5 bases at V and 2 bases at J, with 13 bases in the middle.

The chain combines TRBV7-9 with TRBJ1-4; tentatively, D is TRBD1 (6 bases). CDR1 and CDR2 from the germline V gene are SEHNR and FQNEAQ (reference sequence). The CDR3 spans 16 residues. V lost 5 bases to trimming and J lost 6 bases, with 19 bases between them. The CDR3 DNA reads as TGTGCCAGCAGCCCCGACTTTACAGGGATTCATGAAAAACTGTTTTTT. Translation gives CASSPDFTGIHEKLFF. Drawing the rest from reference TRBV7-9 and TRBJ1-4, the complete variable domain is DTGVSQNPRHKITKRGQNVTFRCDPISEHNRLYWYRQTLGQGPEFLTYFQNEAQLEKSRLLSDRFSAERPKGSFSTLEIQRTEQGDSAMYLCASSPDFTGIHEKLFFGSGTQLSVL.

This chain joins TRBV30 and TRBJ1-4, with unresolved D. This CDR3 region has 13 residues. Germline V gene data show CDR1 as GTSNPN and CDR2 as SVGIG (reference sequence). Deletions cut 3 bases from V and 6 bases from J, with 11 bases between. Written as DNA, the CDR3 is TGTGCCTGGAGGTCGCAGGTTGATGAAAAACTGTTTTTT. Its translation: CAWRSQVDEKLFF.

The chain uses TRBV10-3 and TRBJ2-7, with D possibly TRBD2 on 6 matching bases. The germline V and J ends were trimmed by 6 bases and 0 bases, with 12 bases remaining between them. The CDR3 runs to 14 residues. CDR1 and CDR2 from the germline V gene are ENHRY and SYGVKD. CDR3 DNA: TGTGCCATCAGGTGGACGGGAGACTCCTACGAGCAGTACTTC. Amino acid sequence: CAIRWTGDSYEQYF.

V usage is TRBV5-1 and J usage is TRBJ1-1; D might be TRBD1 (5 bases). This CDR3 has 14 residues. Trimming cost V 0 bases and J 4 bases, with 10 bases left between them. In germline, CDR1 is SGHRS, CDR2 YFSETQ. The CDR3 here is CASSLAPGGTEAFF. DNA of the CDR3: TGCGCCAGCAGCTTGGCCCCCGGGGGCACTGAAGCTTTCTTT. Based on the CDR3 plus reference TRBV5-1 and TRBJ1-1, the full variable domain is KAGVTQTPRYLIKTRGQQVTLSCSPISGHRSVSWYQQTPGQGLQFLFEYFSETQRNKGNFPGRFSGRQFSNSRSEMNVSTLELGDSALYLCASSLAPGGTEAFFGQGTRLTVV.

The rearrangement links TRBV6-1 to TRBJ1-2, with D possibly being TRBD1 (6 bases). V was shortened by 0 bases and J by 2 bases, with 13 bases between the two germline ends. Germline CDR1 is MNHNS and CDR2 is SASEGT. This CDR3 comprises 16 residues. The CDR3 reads CASSEAGGFPNYGYTF. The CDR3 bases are TGTGCCAGCAGTGAAGCCGGGGGCTTTCCGAACTATGGCTACACCTTC.

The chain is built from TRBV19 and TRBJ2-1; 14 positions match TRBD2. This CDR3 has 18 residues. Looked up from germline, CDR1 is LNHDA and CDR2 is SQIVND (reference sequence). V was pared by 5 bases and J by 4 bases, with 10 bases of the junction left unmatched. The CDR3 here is CASSSGTSGSLVYNEQFF. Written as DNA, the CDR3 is TGTGCCAGTAGTTCCGGGACTAGCGGGAGTTTAGTTTACAATGAGCAGTTCTTC.

Written as DNA, the CDR3 is TGCGCCAGCTCACCCTTAGGCAATCAGCCCCAGCATTTT. This gives the protein CASSPLGNQPQHF. This chain joins TRBV10-2 and TRBJ1-5, with no clear D. V was cut by 8 bases and J by 2 bases, with 10 bases left in between. This CDR3 has 13 amino acids. Germline V gives CDR1 WSHSY, CDR2 SAAADI.

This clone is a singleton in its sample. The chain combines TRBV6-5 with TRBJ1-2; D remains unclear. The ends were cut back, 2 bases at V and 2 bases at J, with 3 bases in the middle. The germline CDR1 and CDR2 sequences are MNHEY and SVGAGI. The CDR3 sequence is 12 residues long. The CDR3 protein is CASSYVNYGYTF. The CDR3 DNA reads TGTGCCAGCAGTTACGTAAACTATGGCTACACCTTC.

The DNA of the CDR3 is TGCGCCAGCAGTCAATCTAAACTACAGGGATGCACCGGGGAGCTGTTTTTT. Protein sequence: CASSQSKLQGCTGELFF. The chain is built from TRBV23-1 and TRBJ2-2, with TRBD1 as a possible D gene (6 bases). TRBV23-1 is flagged as an ORF with uncertain function. This CDR3 is built from 17 residues. Trimming cost V 0 bases and J 4 bases, with 15 bases left between them.

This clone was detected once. CDR3 DNA sequence: TGTGCCAGCAGGGAAAACTATGGCTACACCTTC. It translates to CASRENYGYTF. The chain couples TRBV6-1 to TRBJ1-2, with unresolved D. Germline V CDR1 and CDR2: MNHNS, SASEGT. V lost 6 bases and J lost 2, with 4 bases in between. The CDR3 consists of 11 residues.

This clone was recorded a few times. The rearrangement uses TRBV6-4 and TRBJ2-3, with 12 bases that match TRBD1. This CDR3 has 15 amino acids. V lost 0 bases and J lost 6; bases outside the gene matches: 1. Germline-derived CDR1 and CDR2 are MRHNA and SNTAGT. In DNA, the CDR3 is TGTGCCAGCAGTGACTCCGGGACAGGGGGCGATACGCAGTATTTT. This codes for CASSDSGTGGDTQYF.

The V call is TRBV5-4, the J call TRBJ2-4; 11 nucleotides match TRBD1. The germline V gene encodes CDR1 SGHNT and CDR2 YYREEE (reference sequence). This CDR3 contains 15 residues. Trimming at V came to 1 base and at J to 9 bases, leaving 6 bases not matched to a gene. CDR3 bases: TGTGCCAGCAGCTTGTGGGACAGGGGGAGGGGCATTCAGTACTTC. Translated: CASSLWDRGRGIQYF. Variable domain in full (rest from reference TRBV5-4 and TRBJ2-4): ETGVTQSPTHLIKTRGQQVTLRCSSQSGHNTVSWYQQALGQGPQFIFQYYREEENGRGNFPPRFSGLQFPNYSSELNVNALELDDSALYLCASSLWDRGRGIQYFGAGTRLSVL.

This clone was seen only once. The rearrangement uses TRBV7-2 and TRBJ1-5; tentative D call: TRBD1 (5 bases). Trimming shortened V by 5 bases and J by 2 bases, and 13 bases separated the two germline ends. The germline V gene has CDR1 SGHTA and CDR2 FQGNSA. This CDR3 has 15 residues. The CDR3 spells CASSTDIQRNQPQHF. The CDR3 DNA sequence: TGTGCCAGCAGCACGGACATTCAACGCAATCAGCCCCAGCATTTT.

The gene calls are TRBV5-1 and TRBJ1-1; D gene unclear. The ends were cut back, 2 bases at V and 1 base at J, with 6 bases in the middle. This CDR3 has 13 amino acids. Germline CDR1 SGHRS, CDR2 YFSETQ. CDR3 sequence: CASSFTENTEAFF. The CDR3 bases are TGCGCCAGCAGCTTCACAGAGAACACTGAAGCTTTCTTT.

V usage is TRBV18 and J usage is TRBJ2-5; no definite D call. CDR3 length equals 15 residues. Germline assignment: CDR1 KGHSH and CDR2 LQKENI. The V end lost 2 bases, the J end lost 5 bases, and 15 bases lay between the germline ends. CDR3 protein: CASSPGKGRGETQYF. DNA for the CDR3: TGTGCCAGCTCACCAGGGAAGGGCCGTGGTGAGACCCAGTACTTC. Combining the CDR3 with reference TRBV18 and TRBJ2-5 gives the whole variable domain NAGVMQNPRHLVRRRGQEARLRCSPMKGHSHVYWYRQLPEEGLKFMVYLQKENIIDESGMPKERFSAEFPKEGPSILRIQQVVRGDSAAYFCASSPGKGRGETQYFGPGTRLLVL.

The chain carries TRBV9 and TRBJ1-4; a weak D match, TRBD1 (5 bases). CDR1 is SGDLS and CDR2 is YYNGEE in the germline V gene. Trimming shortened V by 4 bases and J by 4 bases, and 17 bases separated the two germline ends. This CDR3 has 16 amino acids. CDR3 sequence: CASSLGGGQHNEKLFF. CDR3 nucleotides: TGTGCCAGCAGCCTTGGAGGAGGACAACATAATGAAAAACTGTTTTTT.

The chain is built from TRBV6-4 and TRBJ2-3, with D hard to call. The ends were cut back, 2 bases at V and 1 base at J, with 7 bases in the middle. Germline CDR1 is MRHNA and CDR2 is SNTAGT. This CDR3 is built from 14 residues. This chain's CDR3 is CASSDRPGTDTQYF. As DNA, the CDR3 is TGTGCCAGCAGTGACCGTCCAGGCACAGATACGCAGTATTTT.

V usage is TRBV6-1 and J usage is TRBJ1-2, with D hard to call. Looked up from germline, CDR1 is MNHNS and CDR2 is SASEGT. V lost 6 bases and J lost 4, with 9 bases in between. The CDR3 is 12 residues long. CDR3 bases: TGTGCCAGCAGCCCGAATCTCTATGGCTACACCTTC. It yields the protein CASSPNLYGYTF.

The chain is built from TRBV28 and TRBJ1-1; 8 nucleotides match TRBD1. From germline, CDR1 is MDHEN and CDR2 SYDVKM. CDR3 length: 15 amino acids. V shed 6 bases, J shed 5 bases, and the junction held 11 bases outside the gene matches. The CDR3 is CASRPTGGAGTEAFF. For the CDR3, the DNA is TGTGCCAGCAGACCAACAGGGGGGGCAGGGACTGAAGCTTTCTTT.

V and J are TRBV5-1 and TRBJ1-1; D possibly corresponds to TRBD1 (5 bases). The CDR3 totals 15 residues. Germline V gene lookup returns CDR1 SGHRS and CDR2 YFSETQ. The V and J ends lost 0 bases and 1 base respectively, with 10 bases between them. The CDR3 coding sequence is TGCGCCAGCAGCTTGGTCCCGACAGAGAACACTGAAGCTTTCTTT. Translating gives CASSLVPTENTEAFF.